The 32 T cell receptor beta chains below all came from one sample that was sequenced in a study of control samples from healthy donors and cancer patients. The method was immunoSEQ multiplex PCR; TCRdb's version includes in-frame clones alone and lacks a portion of them. The table shows under 140,000 clones, with 88% occurring only once. Input material: PBMCs. The receptor set was obtained from a woman between 55 and 75 years old with lung cancer.

The chain couples TRBV7-9 to TRBJ1-1; 7 positions match TRBD1. CDR3 length equals 14 residues. Germline CDR1 and CDR2: SEHNR and FQNEAQ (reference sequence). The V and J ends lost 5 bases and 3 bases, in that order; junction bases with no gene match: 6. CDR3 amino acids: CASSKTGVYTEAFF. The CDR3 nucleotides are TGTGCCAGCAGCAAAACAGGGGTTTACACTGAAGCTTTCTTT.

To note about this clone: An end of the junction does not agree with germline; a read error may underlie this. The gene calls are TRBV7-7 and TRBJ2-5; tentatively, D is TRBD2 (6 bases). The CDR3 runs to 14 residues. Germline lookup yields CDR1 SSHAT and CDR2 FNYEAQ (reference sequence). CDR3 bases: TGTGCTAGCAGTCCTTTGGTCGCGGGGGAGACCCAGTACTTC. This sequence encodes CASSPLVAGETQYF.

CDR3 residues: CASSLSSHYNEQFF. The CDR3 bases are TGCGCCAGCAGCCTCAGTAGTCACTACAATGAGCAGTTCTTC. This chain connects TRBV5-1 to TRBJ2-1; D gene ambiguous. Germline V gives CDR1 SGHRS, CDR2 YFSETQ. V lost 4 bases, J lost 3 bases, and 11 bases lay in between. The CDR3 loop spans 14 amino acids.

This clone has just a few counts. The gene calls are TRBV7-9 and TRBJ1-1, with D hard to call. Germline V lookup: CDR1 SEHNR, CDR2 FQNEAQ (reference sequence). The germline V and J ends were trimmed by 5 bases and 5 bases, with 9 bases remaining between them. The CDR3 runs to 12 residues. CDR3 nucleotides: TGTGCCAGCAGCCCCATAAGTACTGAAGCTTTCTTT. It yields the protein CASSPISTEAFF.

The gene calls are TRBV19 and TRBJ1-3; 8 bases fit TRBD1. Losses at the gene ends were 7 bases for V and 0 bases for J; bases not matched to a gene: 23. Germline CDR1 reads LNHDA; CDR2 reads SQIVND (reference sequence). CDR3 length equals 21 residues. CDR3 protein: CASKDREPLGVPERSGNTIYF. Written as DNA, the CDR3 is TGTGCCAGTAAGGACAGGGAACCTCTAGGGGTTCCCGAGCGCTCTGGAAACACCATATATTTT.

This clone was recorded once. The chain employs TRBV19 and TRBJ2-2; D not certain. V dropped 4 bases and J dropped 1 base, with 7 bases sitting between them. The CDR3 totals 14 residues. Per the germline V gene, CDR1 is LNHDA and CDR2 is SQIVND (reference sequence). Here the CDR3 DNA reads TGTGCCAGTAGTAGGTCAGAGAACACCGGGGAGCTGTTTTTT. Translation: CASSRSENTGELFF.

The V and J genes are TRBV9 and TRBJ1-5, with 11 bases fitting TRBD1. Germline CDR1 and CDR2: SGDLS and YYNGEE. The J segment lost 3 bases and the V segment lost 4 bases, leaving 6 bases of the junction unmatched. This CDR3 comprises 16 residues. CDR3 region: CASSPGTGGLNQPQHF. In DNA, the CDR3 is TGTGCCAGCAGCCCCGGGACAGGGGGACTCAATCAGCCCCAGCATTTT.

The chain uses TRBV7-2 and TRBJ1-1; D ambiguous. Germline values: CDR1 SGHTA, CDR2 FQGNSA. V dropped 4 bases and J dropped 3 bases, with 9 bases sitting between them. The CDR3 consists of 13 residues. Written as DNA, the CDR3 is TGTGCCAGCAGCTCCTCAGTAGACACTGAAGCTTTCTTT. It is translated as CASSSSVDTEAFF. The full variable domain, with the rest looked up from reference TRBV7-2 and TRBJ1-1, is GAGVSQSPSNKVTEKGKDVELRCDPISGHTALYWYRQSLGQGLEFLIYFQGNSAPDKSGLPSDRFSAERTGGSVSTLTIQRTQQEDSAVYLCASSSSVDTEAFFGQGTRLTVV.

The chain carries TRBV7-9 and TRBJ1-4, with 7 bases aligning to TRBD1. Germline V CDR1 and CDR2: SEHNR, FQNEAQ (reference sequence). Trimming took 2 bases from V and 4 from J; bases not matched to a gene: 7. The CDR3 covers 16 residues. CDR3 nucleotides: TGTGCCAGCAGCTTACTACCGGGACAGCTTAATGAAAAACTGTTTTTT. Its protein product is CASSLLPGQLNEKLFF.

The V call is TRBV6-4, the J call TRBJ2-2, with D perhaps TRBD1 (5 bases). CDR1 is MRHNA and CDR2 is SNTAGT in the germline V gene. This CDR3 contains 14 residues. With 3 bases removed from V and 3 bases from J, the gap between germline ends came to 8 bases. This CDR3 reads CASSEDSYTGELFF. The CDR3 DNA reads TGTGCCAGCAGTGAAGACAGTTACACCGGGGAGCTGTTTTTT.

The chain links TRBV7-3 to TRBJ2-1; TRBD2 agrees at 7 bases. This CDR3 region has 15 residues. The germline V gene has CDR1 SGHTA and CDR2 FQGTGA. After removal of 4 bases from V and 2 bases from J, the junction contained 5 bases not matched to a gene. The CDR3 here is CASSSPSGTYNEQFF. The CDR3 nucleotides read TGTGCCAGCAGCTCCCCTAGCGGAACCTACAATGAGCAGTTCTTC.

The chain employs TRBV7-9 and TRBJ2-2, with D perhaps TRBD1 (6 bases). Between the trimmed V and J ends, which lost 5 bases and 5 bases, there was a span of 15 bases. The CDR3 length is 15 residues. Germline-derived CDR1 and CDR2 are SEHNR and FQNEAQ (reference sequence). This CDR3 reads CASSPPQGRTGELFF. The DNA for the CDR3 is TGTGCCAGCAGCCCCCCCCAGGGGCGAACCGGGGAGCTGTTTTTT. Looking up the rest from reference TRBV7-9 and TRBJ2-2 gives the full variable domain: DTGVSQNPRHKITKRGQNVTFRCDPISEHNRLYWYRQTLGQGPEFLTYFQNEAQLEKSRLLSDRFSAERPKGSFSTLEIQRTEQGDSAMYLCASSPPQGRTGELFFGEGSRLTVL.

The chain recombines TRBV15 with TRBJ2-2, with TRBD2 matching 11 bases. Germline lookup yields CDR1 LNHNV and CDR2 YYDKDF (reference sequence). The junction had 4 bases not matched to a gene; V was cut back by 4 bases and J by 3 bases. The CDR3 is made up of 16 amino acids. CDR3 sequence: CATSTRLAGYTGELFF. The CDR3 DNA reads as TGTGCCACCAGCACCCGACTAGCGGGGTACACCGGGGAGCTGTTTTTT.

The chain employs TRBV6-5 and TRBJ2-7, with 7 bases fitting TRBD1. The CDR3 runs to 15 residues. Germline trimming cut 2 bases from V and 2 bases from J; bases unmatched to any gene: 6. CDR1 MNHEY and CDR2 SVGAGI come from the germline V gene. The CDR3 protein is CASSYQDRLPYEQYF. In DNA form, the CDR3 reads TGTGCCAGCAGTTACCAGGACAGGCTCCCCTACGAGCAGTACTTC.

The chain has TRBV4-2 and TRBJ2-1; D is unclear. CDR1 and CDR2 (germline): LGHNA, YNFKEQ. V lost 0 bases and J lost 4, with 7 bases in between. This CDR3 spans 14 amino acids. Written as DNA, the CDR3 is TGTGCCAGCAGCCAAGAGGACGTTTACAATGAGCAGTTCTTC. Its translation is CASSQEDVYNEQFF.

Concerning this clone itself: A junction boundary mismatches the germline segment, possibly from a read error. V and J are TRBV2 and TRBJ1-2, with 8 positions matching TRBD1. Looked up from germline, CDR1 is SNHLY and CDR2 is FYNNEI. CDR3 length equals 16 residues. The CDR3: CASSPGAPAGGYGYTF. As DNA, the CDR3 is TGTGCCAGCAGCCCGGGGGCCCCGGCAGGGGGCTATGGCTACACCTTT.

This clone was seen just once. This chain links TRBV5-1 with TRBJ2-1; D possibly corresponds to TRBD2 (5 bases). In germline, CDR1 is SGHRS, CDR2 YFSETQ. V was shortened by 6 bases and J by 2 bases, with 12 bases between the two germline ends. The CDR3 has 14 residues. The DNA for the CDR3 is TGCGCCAGCAACAATGGAGGACCCTACAATGAGCAGTTCTTC. Protein sequence: CASNNGGPYNEQFF.

This chain connects TRBV5-8 to TRBJ2-1; 13 nucleotides match TRBD2. In germline, CDR1 is SGHTS, CDR2 YDEGEE. This CDR3 spans 15 amino acids. With V trimmed by 0 bases and J by 8 bases, 2 bases remained unmatched. CDR3 DNA sequence: TGTGCCAGCAGCTTGGGACTAGCGGGGGGCTATGAGCAGTTCTTC. Its translation: CASSLGLAGGYEQFF.

This clone was seen a handful of times. The J gene is TRBJ1-6, the V gene TRBV6-5, with D unresolved. The CDR3 length is 15 residues. Germline V gene data show CDR1 as MNHEY and CDR2 as SVGAGI. V was trimmed by 7 bases and J by 5 bases, leaving 15 bases between them. CDR3 bases: TGTGCCAGCACCTTGGACGTTGCCCATAATTCACCCCTCCACTTT. The encoded protein is CASTLDVAHNSPLHF.

The chain uses TRBV6-2 or TRBV6-3 and TRBJ2-1, with TRBD1 as a possible D gene (5 bases). The germline V gene has CDR1 MNHEY and CDR2 SVGEGT. The CDR3 contains 14 residues. Trimming left V 6 bases short and J 4 bases short, with 13 bases between. In DNA, the CDR3 is TGTGCCAGCAGCTCACAGGTCCGTTACAATGAGCAGTTCTTC. Translation gives CASSSQVRYNEQFF.

The rearrangement joins TRBV9 to TRBJ2-5, with TRBD1 identical over 7 bases. Germline loops: CDR1 SGDLS, CDR2 YYNGEE. V lost 5 bases, J lost 3 bases, and 10 bases stayed unmatched. The CDR3 sequence is 15 residues long. The CDR3 DNA reads TGTGCCAGCAGTCTCGCCGGACAGGCCAAAGAGACCCAGTACTTC. It encodes CASSLAGQAKETQYF.

The rearrangement joins TRBV3-1 (or the pseudogene TRBV3-2) to TRBJ2-2; TRBD2 matches at 11 bases. J gave up 7 bases and V 4 bases, and 8 bases lay outside the gene matches. The CDR3 loop spans 16 amino acids. From germline, CDR1 is LGHDT and CDR2 YNNKEL (reference sequence). In nucleotides, the CDR3 is TGTGCCAGCAGCCGGAGACTAGCGGGGTTAGACGGGGAGCTGTTTTTT. It translates to CASSRRLAGLDGELFF.

The chain joins TRBV6-5 to TRBJ1-4; D is undetermined. The CDR3 is 14 residues long. The germline V and J ends were trimmed by 6 bases and 5 bases, with 13 bases remaining between them. The germline gives CDR1 MNHEY, CDR2 SVGAGI. The DNA of the CDR3 is TGTGCCAGCAGCTCACAACTGCGGAATGAAAAACTGTTTTTT. Translated: CASSSQLRNEKLFF.

The V and J genes are TRBV7-9 and TRBJ1-5; tentative D call: TRBD1 (5 bases). Germline V CDR1 and CDR2: SEHNR, FQNEAQ (reference sequence). The CDR3 contains 15 residues. The V and J ends lost 0 bases and 1 base respectively, with 7 bases between them. CDR3 nucleotides: TGTGCCAGCAGCTTAGCGGGGGTGAGCAATCAGCCCCAGCATTTT. As protein: CASSLAGVSNQPQHF.

V is TRBV5-4 and J is TRBJ1-1; 11 nucleotides match TRBD1. V gave up 0 bases and J gave up 5 bases; unmatched junction bases: 9. The CDR3 covers 17 residues. Germline CDR1 is SGHNT and CDR2 is YYREEE (reference sequence). CDR3 nucleotide sequence: TGTGCCAGCAGCTTGGAAATTGGACAGGGGGCGGCGACTGAAGCTTTCTTT. This encodes CASSLEIGQGAATEAFF. Combining the CDR3 with reference TRBV5-4 and TRBJ1-1 gives the whole variable domain ETGVTQSPTHLIKTRGQQVTLRCSSQSGHNTVSWYQQALGQGPQFIFQYYREEENGRGNFPPRFSGLQFPNYSSELNVNALELDDSALYLCASSLEIGQGAATEAFFGQGTRLTVV.

The chain uses TRBV7-9 and TRBJ1-1; D is uncertain. The CDR3 has 13 residues. From germline, CDR1 is SEHNR and CDR2 FQNEAQ (reference sequence). V was pared by 0 bases and J by 6 bases, with 8 bases between. The CDR3, as DNA: TGTGCCAGCAGCTTAGCGGGCGGGGCTGAAGCTTTCTTT. Translation gives CASSLAGGAEAFF.

The chain links TRBV7-6 to TRBJ2-2, with 8 bases that match TRBD1. This CDR3 is built from 15 residues. Trimming removed 5 bases from V and 6 bases from J; junction bases left unmatched: 8. From germline, CDR1 is SGHVS and CDR2 FNYEAQ. The CDR3 loop reads CASSKDRVDSGELFF. In nucleotides, the CDR3 is TGTGCCAGCAGCAAGGACAGGGTAGATTCCGGGGAGCTGTTTTTT.

The chain joins TRBV24-1 to TRBJ2-1; no firm D call. Trimming left V 1 base short and J 7 bases short, with 10 bases between. Germline V CDR1 and CDR2: KGHDR, SFDVKD. The CDR3 loop spans 14 amino acids. In nucleotides, the CDR3 is TGTGCCACCAGTGATTTCAACCGTAGGAATGAGCAGTTCTTC. It is translated as CATSDFNRRNEQFF.

The genes are TRBV29-1 and TRBJ2-2, with TRBD1 identical over 8 bases. The germline V gene encodes CDR1 SQVTM and CDR2 ANQGSEA. The ends lost 6 bases at V and 6 bases at J; junction bases unmatched: 3. CDR3 size: 12 residues. CDR3 loop: CSVQGAPGELFF. As DNA, the CDR3 is TGCAGCGTGCAGGGGGCCCCCGGGGAGCTGTTTTTT.

This chain uses TRBV7-2 with TRBJ1-2; the match to TRBD1 covers 9 bases. The CDR3 is made up of 14 amino acids. Per the germline V gene, CDR1 is SGHTA and CDR2 is FQGNSA. V trimming: 4 bases; J trimming: 9 bases; junction bases outside the gene matches: 9. CDR3 DNA: TGTGCCAGCAGCTCCACGGGGACAGGGATGAGCTACACCTTC. It codes for CASSSTGTGMSYTF.

The V gene is TRBV4-1, the J gene TRBJ1-2; no clear D. Germline lookup yields CDR1 MGHRA and CDR2 YSYEKL. Trimming cost V 1 base and J 8 bases, with 14 bases left between them. This CDR3 comprises 14 residues. CDR3 DNA: TGCGCCAGCAGCCAAGGGCTGGTGGGAGGGGGCTACACCTTC. Residues: CASSQGLVGGGYTF.

This clone was observed a few times. The rearrangement joins TRBV7-9 to TRBJ2-2, with a tentative D call TRBD1 (5 bases). The CDR3 is 15 residues long. Trimming removed 5 bases from V and 0 bases from J, with 10 bases in between. From germline, CDR1 is SEHNR and CDR2 FQNEAQ (reference sequence). The CDR3 region is CASSPQGANTGELFF. The CDR3 nucleotides read TGTGCCAGCAGCCCCCAGGGCGCGAACACCGGGGAGCTGTTTTTT.